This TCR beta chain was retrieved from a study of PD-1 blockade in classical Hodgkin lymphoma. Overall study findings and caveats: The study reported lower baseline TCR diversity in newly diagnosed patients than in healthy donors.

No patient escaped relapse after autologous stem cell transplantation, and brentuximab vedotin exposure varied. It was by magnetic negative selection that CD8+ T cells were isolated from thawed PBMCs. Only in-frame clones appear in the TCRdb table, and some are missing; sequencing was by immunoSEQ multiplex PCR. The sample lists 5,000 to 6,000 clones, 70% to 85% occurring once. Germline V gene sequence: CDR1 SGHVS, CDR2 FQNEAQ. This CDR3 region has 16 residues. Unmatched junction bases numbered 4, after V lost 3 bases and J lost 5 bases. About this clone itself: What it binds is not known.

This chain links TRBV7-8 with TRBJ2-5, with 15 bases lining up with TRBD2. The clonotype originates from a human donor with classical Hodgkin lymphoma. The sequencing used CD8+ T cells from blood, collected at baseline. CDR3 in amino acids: CASSFGLAGGLETQYF. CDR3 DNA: TGTGCCAGCAGCTTCGGACTAGCGGGGGGGTTGGAGACCCAGTACTTC.